One T cell receptor (beta chain) is described in this entry. Method: immunoSEQ multiplex PCR; TCRdb's copy keeps in-frame clones and lacks some. The table shows 200,000 to 250,000 clones, with roughly 90% occurring only once. The CDR3 has 16 amino acids. The V and J ends lost 0 bases and 0 bases respectively, with 9 bases between them. The V gene's germline CDR1 is SGHNT and CDR2 YENEEA. The data belong to a study of blood T cell repertoires in COVID-19. The rearrangement uses TRBV11-3 and TRBJ1-5; D remains unclear. The sequence came from a woman aged 25 to 39 who had recovered from COVID-19. Sequenced material: PBMCs or T cells enriched from blood (not recorded which). The CDR3 is CASSLDSMNSNQPQHF. The DNA for the CDR3 is TGTGCCAGCAGCTTAGACAGTATGAATAGCAATCAGCCCCAGCATTTT. Drawing the rest from reference TRBV11-3 and TRBJ1-5, the complete variable domain is EAGVVQSPRYKIIEKKQPVAFWCNPISGHNTLYWYLQNLGQGPELLIRYENEEAVDDSQLPKDRFSAERLKGVDSTLKIQPAELGDSAVYLCASSLDSMNSNQPQHFGDGTRLSIL.